Listed here is a single T cell receptor beta chain. Antigen: not known. The CDR3 is 17 residues long. Trimming cost V 0 bases and J 6 bases; bases outside gene matches: 10. Looked up from germline, CDR1 is MNHEY and CDR2 is SVGAGI. A universal primer site arose from template switching, and cDNA bore unique molecular identifiers. Each CDR3 protein gets one entry after TCRdb re-called the 5' RACE reads with MiXCR. The profile shows about 690,000 distinct CDR3 sequences, 5.5% to 6.5% of them singletons. These data are taken from a study of identical twins. Whole-study results and caveats: Cord blood's abundant beta clonotypes had fewer insertions, unlike memory repertoires. It was cross-sectional statistical analysis, not following the same donors, that the conclusions relied on.

All donors were healthy Caucasians. The chain recombines TRBV6-5 with TRBJ2-1, with 8 bases aligning to TRBD1. The receptor was derived from a man between 18 and 35 years old in good health. Material for sequencing was naive T cells sorted from blood. The DNA of the CDR3 is TGTGCCAGCAGTTACTCGTCGACCCAGGGGGCACGCAATGAGCAGTTCTTC. Translation: CASSYSSTQGARNEQFF.